Listed here are 7 T cell receptor beta chains from one sample, sequenced in a study of early T cells in non-severe SARS-CoV-2 infection. TCRdb analysed the 5' RACE reads with MiXCR anew, one entry per CDR3 protein. The sample records around 76,000 distinct CDR3 sequences, roughly 15% being singletons. This material consisted of whole blood, taken at baseline. These receptors came from an adult who was a healthcare worker with PCR-confirmed SARS-CoV-2 infection or an uninfected control (not recorded which).

The table lists this clonotype with a few counts. The chain links TRBV15 to TRBJ2-7; D could derive from TRBD1 or TRBD2 (5 bases each). V gave up 4 bases and J gave up 0 bases, with 13 bases separating them. The CDR3 loop spans 15 amino acids. Germline V gene lookup returns CDR1 LNHNV and CDR2 YYDKDF (reference sequence). The CDR3 DNA reads as TGTGCCACCAGCAAGGGGACGGGGAGCTCCTACGAGCAGTACTTC. Its translation is CATSKGTGSSYEQYF.

This clonotype was counted only a few times. The rearrangement joins TRBV20-1 to TRBJ2-7; 10 nucleotides agree with TRBD2. Losses at the gene ends were 5 bases for V and 5 bases for J; bases not matched to a gene: 12. CDR3 length: 15 residues. Looked up from germline, CDR1 is DFQATT and CDR2 is SNEGSKA (reference sequence). CDR3 region: CSAGTPGLASHEQYF. In DNA form, the CDR3 reads TGCAGTGCTGGGACCCCGGGACTAGCGTCTCACGAGCAGTACTTC.

This clonotype was counted many times. The chain joins TRBV27 to TRBJ1-1, with 7 bases aligning to TRBD1. This CDR3 comprises 14 residues. V lost 4 bases to trimming and J lost 3 bases; unmatched junction nucleotides: 5. Germline-derived CDR1 and CDR2 are MNHEY and SMNVEV (reference sequence). CDR3 in amino acids: CASSSNRGDTEAFF. For the CDR3, the DNA is TGTGCCAGCAGTTCGAACAGGGGAGACACTGAAGCTTTCTTT.

This clonotype has only a few counts. The CDR3 nucleotides read TGCAGTGCTAGACTGGACCACCGTGAAAAACTGTTTTTT. It specifies CSARLDHREKLFF. V gene TRBV20-1 combines with J gene TRBJ1-4; D is unclear. V dropped 2 bases and J dropped 7 bases, with 11 bases sitting between them. Germline CDR1 DFQATT, CDR2 SNEGSKA (reference sequence). This CDR3 spans 13 amino acids.

This clonotype came up many times. The CDR3 DNA follows: TGTGCCAGCAGTTTTGGCGGAAGTAGAGAGACCCAGTACTTC. Its translation: CASSFGGSRETQYF. The chain combines TRBV12-3 or TRBV12-4 with TRBJ2-5; no clear D. The CDR3 has 14 amino acids. V dropped 3 bases and J dropped 4 bases, with 12 bases sitting between them.

J is TRBJ2-3 and V is TRBV5-1; 16 bases line up with TRBD2. After removal of 4 bases from V and 5 bases from J, the junction contained 4 bases not matched to a gene. There are 16 residues in the CDR3. The V gene's germline CDR1 is SGHRS and CDR2 YFSETQ. The CDR3 DNA is TGCGCCAGCAGCGTGGGGACTAGCGGGAGGGAAGATACGCAGTATTTT. Its translation is CASSVGTSGREDTQYF. Complete variable domain (other parts from reference TRBV5-1 and TRBJ2-3): KAGVTQTPRYLIKTRGQQVTLSCSPISGHRSVSWYQQTPGQGLQFLFEYFSETQRNKGNFPGRFSGRQFSNSRSEMNVSTLELGDSALYLCASSVGTSGREDTQYFGPGTRLTVL.

This clonotype appeared a few times. The chain employs TRBV28 and TRBJ2-3; TRBD2 might be the D (5 bases). This CDR3 region has 15 residues. Trimming cost V 7 bases and J 0 bases, with 14 bases left between them. The germline gives CDR1 MDHEN, CDR2 SYDVKM. Here the CDR3 DNA reads TGTGCCAGCACTCTACTAGTTTCTAGCACAGATACGCAGTATTTT. Its protein product is CASTLLVSSTDTQYF.